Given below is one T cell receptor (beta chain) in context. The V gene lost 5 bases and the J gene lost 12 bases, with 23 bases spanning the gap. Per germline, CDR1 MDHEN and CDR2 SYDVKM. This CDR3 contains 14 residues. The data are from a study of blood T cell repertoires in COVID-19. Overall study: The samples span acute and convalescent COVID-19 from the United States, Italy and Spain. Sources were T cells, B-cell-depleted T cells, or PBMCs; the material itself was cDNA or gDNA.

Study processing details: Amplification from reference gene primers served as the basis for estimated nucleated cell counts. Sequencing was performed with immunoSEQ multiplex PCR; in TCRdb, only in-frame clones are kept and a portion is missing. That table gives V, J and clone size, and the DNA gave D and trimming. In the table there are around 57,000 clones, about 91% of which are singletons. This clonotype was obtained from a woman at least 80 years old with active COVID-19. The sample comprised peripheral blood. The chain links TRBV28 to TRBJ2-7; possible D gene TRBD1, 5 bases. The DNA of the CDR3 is TGTGCCAGCAGTCTGATGACAGACTCAGGTAATGGGTACTTC. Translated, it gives CASSLMTDSGNGYF.